A single sample gave rise to the 2 T cell receptor beta chains below, sequenced in a study of blood T cells in healthy people across ages. A J-beta primer mix and a sample-barcoded 5' primer were used in a second PCR of about 6 to 12 cycles. TCRdb re-derived calls from the 5' RACE reads in MiXCR, one entry per CDR3 protein. The profile shows under 2,000,000 distinct CDR3 sequences, just under 50% of them singletons. Sequencing input: blood. The receptors were gathered from a woman in her 40s in good health.

CDR3 protein: CASRDRQGGDSYEQYF. CDR3 DNA sequence: TGTGCCAGCAGGGACCGACAGGGAGGGGACTCCTACGAGCAGTACTTC. This chain joins TRBV6-6 and TRBJ2-7; D is possibly TRBD1 or TRBD2 (7 bases each). CDR1 is MNHNY and CDR2 is SVGAGI in the germline V gene (reference sequence). V was cut by 6 bases and J by 0 bases, with 18 bases left in between. The CDR3 contains 16 residues.

This clonotype showed up just once. This chain connects TRBV6-5 to TRBJ1-1; D may be TRBD1 (5 bases). The germline V gene has CDR1 MNHEY and CDR2 SVGAGI. The ends were cut back, 6 bases at V and 3 bases at J, with 11 bases in the middle. This CDR3 contains 13 residues. CDR3 DNA sequence: TGTGCCAGCAGGTCAGGGCACCACACTGAAGCTTTCTTT. Translating it yields CASRSGHHTEAFF.